A selection of T cell receptor beta chains follows, all from one sample in a study of cytomegalovirus exposure and HLA in healthy donors. Using immunoSEQ multiplex PCR, the repertoire was profiled, and TCRdb retains in-frame clones only, with some absent. The sample has 300,000 or so clones; just under 85% are singletons. Sequenced material: PBMCs. The receptors were gathered from a middle-aged woman in good health and CMV-seropositive. Both conserved end residues are part of each CDR3. Each record gives: V gene, clone size, J gene, D gene, CDR3 protein, CDR3 DNA. A D gene is named only where the DNA matches it firmly. Clone size is stated in some rows and not others, as once, few, many or a class when expanded.

TRBV28	-	TRBJ1-6	-	CASRTGSSYNSPLHF	TGTGCCAGCAGGACAGGCAGCTCCTATAATTCACCCCTCCACTTT
TRBV6-1	-	TRBJ1-2	-	CASSDVPGAAGYTF	TGTGCCAGCAGTGATGTGCCAGGGGCAGCTGGCTACACCTTC
TRBV11-2	-	TRBJ2-1	-	CASSTLPSSYNEQFF	TGTGCCAGCAGCACCTTACCGAGCTCCTACAATGAGCAGTTCTTC
TRBV5-4	-	TRBJ2-5	TRBD2	CASSLGGLAGGETQYF	TGTGCCAGCAGCTTGGGGGGACTAGCGGGAGGAGAGACCCAGTACTTC
TRBV5-6	-	TRBJ1-5	-	CASSWGDSNQPQHF	TGTGCCAGCAGCTGGGGGGACAGCAATCAGCCCCAGCATTTT
TRBV6-6	once	TRBJ1-4	TRBD1	CASRPTGGRDEKLFF	TGTGCCAGCAGACCAACAGGGGGGAGGGATGAAAAACTGTTTTTT
TRBV25-1	once	TRBJ2-1	-	CASSDPNREQFF	TGTGCCAGCAGTGATCCTAATCGTGAGCAGTTCTTC
TRBV10-1	-	TRBJ1-2	-	CASRGQVSDYGYTF	TGCGCCAGCAGGGGGCAGGTCTCTGACTATGGCTACACCTTC
TRBV27	-	TRBJ1-1	-	CASSLGGGNTEAFF	TGTGCCAGCAGTTTGGGTGGGGGCAACACTGAAGCTTTCTTT
TRBV4-3	-	TRBJ2-7	-	CASSQDLQTRAYEQYF	TGCGCCAGCAGCCAAGATCTGCAGACAAGAGCCTACGAGCAGTACTTC
TRBV19	few	TRBJ1-5	-	CASTLQQFSNQPQHF	TGTGCCAGTACCCTGCAACAGTTTAGCAATCAGCCCCAGCATTTT
TRBV28	once	TRBJ2-1	TRBD2	CASSLISGSPNEQFF	TGTGCCAGCAGTTTAATTAGCGGGAGCCCCAATGAGCAGTTCTTC
TRBV7-9	-	TRBJ2-7	TRBD1	CASSLAGDRGSLKYF	TGTGCCAGCAGCTTAGCGGGGGACAGGGGAAGTCTAAAGTACTTC
TRBV19	-	TRBJ1-3	TRBD1	CASSRSPGQGINTIYF	TGTGCCAGTAGTCGATCTCCGGGACAGGGTATAAACACCATATATTTT
TRBV7-3	once	TRBJ1-1	-	CAMGQIPGEAFF	TGTGCCATGGGGCAGATCCCCGGTGAAGCTTTCTTT
TRBV28	-	TRBJ1-2	-	CASSPMDIAQGGYTF	TGTGCCAGCAGTCCGATGGACATCGCCCAGGGTGGCTACACCTTC
TRBV5-5	-	TRBJ2-1	-	CASSRLGANEQFF	TGTGCCAGCAGCAGGCTAGGGGCTAATGAGCAGTTCTTC
TRBV11-3	-	TRBJ2-7	-	CASSSETPGPRDVCEQYF	TGTGCCAGCAGCTCAGAGACCCCGGGCCCCCGGGATGTTTGTGAGCAGTACTTC
TRBV27	-	TRBJ2-3	TRBD2	CASSNGLAGGGGTQYF	TGTGCCAGCAGTAACGGACTAGCGGGAGGTGGTGGTACGCAGTATTTT
TRBV5-4	once	TRBJ2-5	-	CASSPLANTGLETQYF	TGTGCCAGCAGCCCACTAGCGAACACAGGGTTGGAGACCCAGTACTTC
TRBV7-9	-	TRBJ2-3	TRBD2	CASSRLSSGITDTQYF	TGTGCCAGCAGTCGACTTAGTAGCGGGATAACAGATACGCAGTATTTT
TRBV11-3	-	TRBJ2-1	-	CASSFGGMLAEQFF	TGTGCCAGCAGCTTTGGGGGGATGCTAGCAGAGCAGTTCTTC
TRBV28	-	TRBJ2-3	TRBD2	CASSPERGGSSTDTQYF	TGTGCCAGCAGTCCCGAGCGGGGAGGATCATCCACAGATACGCAGTATTTT
TRBV9	-	TRBJ1-2	-	CASSVGGGGYGYTF	TGTGCCAGCAGCGTAGGGGGGGGTGGCTATGGCTACACCTTC
TRBV30	-	TRBJ1-5	TRBD1	CAWRGPGQGNQPQHF	TGTGCCTGGAGGGGACCGGGACAGGGCAATCAGCCCCAGCATTTT
TRBV5-1	-	TRBJ2-3	TRBD1	CASSLEVWDRGLTDTQYF	TGCGCCAGCAGCTTGGAGGTGTGGGACAGGGGGCTGACAGATACGCAGTATTTT
TRBV5-1	-	TRBJ1-1	-	CASSLFQQDTEAFF	TGCGCCAGCAGCTTGTTCCAGCAGGACACTGAAGCTTTCTTT
TRBV27	once	TRBJ1-6	-	CASSLDSLIGSPLHF	TGTGCCAGCAGTTTAGACAGTTTAATAGGTTCACCCCTCCACTTT
TRBV5-8	-	TRBJ2-7	-	CASSSNDGVGYEQYF	TGTGCCAGCAGCTCGAATGACGGGGTAGGCTACGAGCAGTACTTC
TRBV4-3	-	TRBJ2-3	-	CASSQDPGRTDTQYF	TGCGCCAGCAGCCAAGATCCCGGGAGAACAGATACGCAGTATTTT
TRBV28	-	TRBJ2-7	-	CASRSSESGSYEQYF	TGTGCCAGCAGGAGTTCGGAAAGCGGGTCCTACGAGCAGTACTTC
TRBV4-3	-	TRBJ2-3	-	CASSPSRADTQYF	TGCGCCAGCAGCCCAAGCAGGGCCGATACGCAGTATTTT
TRBV28	-	TRBJ2-7	-	CASSLSGLGSEQYF	TGTGCCAGCAGTTTATCGGGATTGGGGAGCGAGCAGTACTTC
TRBV4-2	few	TRBJ2-7	TRBD2	CASSQETSRGFNEQYF	TGTGCCAGCAGCCAAGAGACTAGCAGAGGTTTCAACGAGCAGTACTTC
TRBV6-5	-	TRBJ2-2	TRBD1	CASSYPGQGRTGELFF	TGTGCCAGCAGTTACCCGGGACAGGGTCGCACCGGGGAGCTGTTTTTT
TRBV5-1	-	TRBJ2-7	TRBD2	CASGFGGGTLAGVSYEQYF	TGCGCCAGCGGCTTCGGAGGAGGGACCCTAGCGGGAGTGTCTTACGAGCAGTACTTC
TRBV6-6	-	TRBJ1-2	-	CASSYGGDIYGYTF	TGTGCCAGCAGTTACGGGGGGGATATCTATGGCTACACCTTC
TRBV5-1	-	TRBJ2-5	TRBD2	CASSSGTETQYF	TGCGCCAGCAGTAGCGGGACCGAGACCCAGTACTTC
TRBV27	few	TRBJ1-4	TRBD1	CASAPGGTGREKLFF	TGTGCCAGCGCCCCCGGCGGGACAGGAAGAGAAAAACTGTTTTTT
TRBV4-3	-	TRBJ2-1	-	CASSQGGGSYNEQFF	TGCGCCAGCAGCCAAGGGGGCGGCTCCTACAATGAGCAGTTCTTC
TRBV6-4	-	TRBJ1-1	TRBD1	CASRGDRGTEAFF	TGTGCCAGCAGGGGGGACAGGGGCACTGAAGCTTTCTTT
TRBV30	-	TRBJ1-5	TRBD1	CAWSSAGGQPQHF	TGTGCCTGGAGTTCCGCAGGGGGGCAGCCCCAGCATTTT
TRBV2	-	TRBJ1-3	-	CASRKDISGNTIYF	TGTGCCAGCAGGAAGGACATCTCTGGAAACACCATATATTTT
TRBV30	-	TRBJ2-1	TRBD2	CAWTGASGSSYNEQFF	TGTGCCTGGACTGGGGCTAGCGGGAGCTCCTACAATGAGCAGTTCTTC
TRBV18	-	TRBJ2-2	TRBD2	CASSPPSSGANTGELFF	TGTGCCAGCTCACCACCGTCGAGCGGGGCGAACACCGGGGAGCTGTTTTTT
TRBV28	-	TRBJ1-1	-	CASTNTGQGTEAFF	TGTGCCAGCACCAACACAGGTCAGGGGACTGAAGCTTTCTTT
TRBV19	few	TRBJ2-1	-	CATRTGGDNEQFF	TGTGCCACCCGGACAGGAGGGGACAATGAGCAGTTCTTC
TRBV6-6	-	TRBJ1-5	TRBD1	CASSYSRGRDQPQHF	TGTGCCAGCAGTTACTCCAGGGGGCGAGATCAGCCCCAGCATTTT
TRBV11-2	-	TRBJ2-1	-	CASSLEAGGNPYRNEQFF	TGTGCCAGCAGCTTAGAAGCTGGAGGGAACCCTTACAGGAATGAGCAGTTCTTC
TRBV5-1	few	TRBJ1-1	TRBD1	CASSLGQGSTEAFF	TGCGCCAGCAGCTTGGGACAGGGAAGCACTGAAGCTTTCTTT
TRBV30	-	TRBJ1-1	-	CAFSWGRATEAFF	TGTGCCTTCTCCTGGGGGCGGGCCACTGAAGCTTTCTTT
TRBV7-2	-	TRBJ1-5	-	CASSSQVDFYSNQPQHF	TGTGCCAGCAGCTCCCAAGTTGACTTTTATAGCAATCAGCCCCAGCATTTT
TRBV5-1	-	TRBJ2-6	-	CASSLAGGNGLTF	TGCGCCAGCAGCTTGGCCGGAGGCAACGGCCTGACTTTC
TRBV19	-	TRBJ2-7	TRBD2	CASSISSGGPYEQYF	TGTGCCAGTAGTATATCTAGCGGGGGCCCTTACGAGCAGTACTTC
TRBV5-1	-	TRBJ1-2	-	CASSQTGDYGYTF	TGCGCCAGCAGTCAGACCGGGGACTATGGCTACACCTTC
TRBV7-9	once	TRBJ2-7	TRBD2	CASSLGLAVYSYEQYF	TGTGCCAGCAGCTTAGGACTAGCGGTTTACTCCTACGAGCAGTACTTC
TRBV5-4	-	TRBJ2-5	-	CASSLTQAYQETQYF	TGTGCCAGCAGCTTGACGCAGGCGTACCAAGAGACCCAGTACTTC
TRBV6-6	few	TRBJ2-1	TRBD2	CASTGTSGSINEQFF	TGTGCCAGCACCGGGACTAGCGGGAGCATCAATGAGCAGTTCTTC
TRBV7-9	-	TRBJ2-7	-	CSSSFLAVGATYEQYF	TGTTCCAGCAGTTTCCTCGCTGTGGGAGCTACCTACGAGCAGTACTTC
TRBV10-3	-	TRBJ1-1	TRBD1	CAAQGADMNTEAFF	TGTGCCGCGCAGGGGGCCGACATGAACACTGAAGCTTTCTTT